The source of this TCR beta chain is a study of control samples from healthy donors and cancer patients. CDR1 is KGHSH, CDR2 LQKENI, per germline. Trimming removed 3 bases from V and 1 base from J; junction bases left unmatched: 6. This CDR3 contains 15 residues. The protocol was immunoSEQ multiplex PCR, while the TCRdb copy is restricted to in-frame clones and leaves out a portion. The repertoire holds over 75,000 clones, 90% to 95% seen once, with about 15% in the top ten. The V call is TRBV18, the J call TRBJ2-7; TRBD1 matches 7 bases. The sample taken for sequencing was blood. This sequence was found in a young man in good health. CDR3 region: CASSPPSTGSYEQYF. The CDR3 nucleotides are TGTGCCAGCTCACCCCCTTCGACAGGGTCCTACGAGCAGTACTTC.